This T cell receptor (beta chain) is drawn from a study of blood T cell repertoires in COVID-19. Study at large: Acute and convalescent COVID-19 specimens originated in the United States, Italy and Spain. PBMCs, B-cell-depleted T cells, or T cells provided the cDNA or gDNA that made up the material.

The CDR3 is 14 amino acids. The V and J ends lost 2 bases and 9 bases respectively, with 14 bases between them. Germline lookup yields CDR1 MNHNS and CDR2 SASEGT. Original methodology: Quantification of nucleated cells was approximated via reference gene primer amplification. The assay was immunoSEQ multiplex PCR, and TCRdb's table has in-frame clones only and misses some. D and trimming come from the DNA, and the V and J calls and clone size come from that table. Among approximately 140,000 clones listed, about nine tenths were seen once. The clonotype originates from a man older than 75 with acute or convalescent COVID-19. Sequencing input: peripheral blood. The rearrangement uses TRBV6-1 and TRBJ2-1; D is perhaps TRBD1 (6 bases). CDR3 amino acids: CASSEWAGVAEQFF. Here the CDR3 DNA reads TGTGCCAGCAGTGAATGGGCAGGGGTGGCTGAGCAGTTCTTC.